The present T cell receptor beta chain was sequenced within a study of T cells after yellow fever vaccination. Germline V gene sequence: CDR1 SQVTM, CDR2 ANQGSEA. The V gene lost 5 bases and the J gene lost 3 bases, with 11 bases spanning the gap. The CDR3 is made up of 13 amino acids. As to this clonotype: Its specificity is unknown.

5'RACE template switching generated TCR cDNA, adding a universal primer site and UMIs. One entry per CDR3 protein results from TCRdb running MiXCR on the 5' RACE reads. The sample records some 600,000 distinct CDR3 sequences, about 17% being singletons. Points from the study as a whole: Contamination of FACS-sorted repertoires by abundant clonotypes from the bulk population could occur. Most primary-vaccination clones reappeared after the booster (around 95% CD4, roughly 88% CD8).

The sequence was collected from a young man who received the YFV17D yellow fever vaccine. The V call is TRBV29-1, the J call TRBJ2-1, with D possibly being TRBD1 (6 bases). The specimen comprised PBMCs, sampled less than 6 days after the first yellow fever vaccination. CDR3 sequence reads: CSVQTGYYNEQFF. CDR3 bases: TGCAGCGTTCAAACAGGGTACTACAATGAGCAGTTCTTC.